Below are 26 T cell receptor beta chains sequenced from a single sample in a study of blood T cells in healthy people across ages. Primed by a sample-barcoded 5' primer and a J-beta primer mix, a second PCR proceeded for 7 to 11 cycles. TCRdb itself ran the 5' RACE reads through MiXCR, one entry per CDR3 protein. The repertoire includes roughly 860,000 distinct CDR3 sequences, 60% to 80% of them detected once, and roughly 26% sits in the top ten. Sequencing was done on a sample of blood. Receptors originate from a man aged 25 to 40 in good health.

V gene TRBV18 combines with J gene TRBJ1-4; D might be TRBD1 (5 bases). The V end was cut by 5 bases, the J end by 5 bases, with 18 bases between. The CDR3 has 16 amino acids. The germline V gene has CDR1 KGHSH and CDR2 LQKENI. Written as DNA, the CDR3 is TGTGCCAGCTCATCGAACTTCGCAGGGCTAAATGAAAAACTGTTTTTT. It is translated as CASSSNFAGLNEKLFF.

This clonotype was detected only a few times. The CDR3 bases are TGTGCCAGCAGCTTAGCCCCACTATCCCGGGACGGCAGCACAGATACGCAGTATTTT. Protein sequence: CASSLAPLSRDGSTDTQYF. The chain is built from TRBV7-2 and TRBJ2-3; D possibly uses TRBD1 or TRBD2 (5 bases each). Germline CDR1 reads SGHTA; CDR2 reads FQGNSA. With 0 bases removed from V and 0 bases from J, the gap between germline ends came to 19 bases. The CDR3 contains 19 residues.

In this sample, this clonotype turned up a few times. The chain recombines TRBV20-1 with TRBJ2-7, with 7 nucleotides matching TRBD2. V shed 6 bases, J shed 1 base, and the junction held 3 bases outside the gene matches. This CDR3 has 12 residues. Looked up from germline, CDR1 is DFQATT and CDR2 is SNEGSKA (reference sequence). The CDR3 sequence: CSAGGNSYEQYF. The DNA for the CDR3 is TGCAGTGCGGGAGGGAATTCCTACGAGCAGTACTTC.

This clonotype was seen more than once but under ten times. This chain joins TRBV10-3 and TRBJ2-1; 9 positions agree with TRBD1. The J segment lost 10 bases and the V segment lost 5 bases, leaving 9 bases of the junction unmatched. Germline V gives CDR1 ENHRY, CDR2 SYGVKD. The CDR3 contains 14 residues. The CDR3 protein is CAISRTGAGEEQFF. DNA for the CDR3: TGTGCCATCAGTCGGACAGGGGCGGGCGAAGAGCAGTTCTTC.

The rearrangement uses TRBV15 and TRBJ2-1; 9 bases match TRBD1. V was pared by 8 bases and J by 4 bases, with 12 bases of the junction left unmatched. Germline lookup yields CDR1 LNHNV and CDR2 YYDKDF (reference sequence). The CDR3 sequence is 16 residues long. Written as DNA, the CDR3 is TGTGCCACCGACCGTTGGGGGGACAGGGTTTACAATGAGCAGTTCTTC. Protein product: CATDRWGDRVYNEQFF.

The V and J genes are TRBV20-1 and TRBJ2-3; 7 positions agree with TRBD2. Germline assignment: CDR1 DFQATT and CDR2 SNEGSKA (reference sequence). The CDR3 is 13 residues long. CDR3 sequence (DNA): TGCAGCCCGAGGGCGGGGGGCACAGATACGCAGTATTTT. As protein: CSPRAGGTDTQYF.

The rearrangement joins TRBV6-5 to TRBJ2-5, with D perhaps matching TRBD1 or TRBD2 (5 bases each). In germline, CDR1 is MNHEY, CDR2 SVGAGI. V was trimmed by 6 bases and J by 5 bases, leaving 19 bases between them. The CDR3 spans 15 residues. The CDR3: CASSLGTADRETQYF. The DNA of the CDR3 is TGTGCCAGCAGCCTCGGGACCGCGGATCGGGAGACCCAGTACTTC.

This sequence joins TRBV11-1 and TRBJ1-5; D is unresolved. CDR1 and CDR2 (germline): SGHAT, FQDESV (reference sequence). The CDR3 is 17 amino acids. The germline V and J ends were trimmed by 4 bases and 7 bases, with 23 bases remaining between them. This CDR3 reads CASSSVLEREMGQPQHF. The CDR3 DNA is TGTGCCAGCAGCTCCGTCTTAGAAAGGGAAATGGGCCAGCCCCAGCATTTT.

This clonotype appeared once. The chain is built from TRBV7-9 and TRBJ2-5, with TRBD1 matching over 9 bases. The last part of the DNA fits TRBJ2-7 better; the J call may be wrong. The CDR3 length is 13 residues. Germline CDR1 is SEHNR and CDR2 is FQNEAQ (reference sequence). DNA for the CDR3: TGTGCCAGCAGCGACACAGGGGGCGTCGAGCAGTACTTC. Its protein is CASSDTGGVEQYF.

The V call is TRBV11-2, the J call TRBJ1-6, with D possibly being TRBD1 (6 bases). Germline CDR1 SGHAT, CDR2 FQNNGV. The CDR3 contains 15 residues. Deletions cut 0 bases from V and 10 bases from J, with 13 bases between. CDR3 sequence reads: CASSLEAGARSPLHF. In DNA form, the CDR3 reads TGTGCCAGCAGCTTAGAGGCAGGGGCGAGATCACCCCTCCACTTT.

This chain joins TRBV7-3 and TRBJ2-5; TRBD2 might be the D (6 bases). Germline-derived CDR1 and CDR2 are SGHTA and FQGTGA. The CDR3 has 14 amino acids. The V end lost 5 bases, the J end lost 3 bases, and 13 bases lay between the germline ends. The CDR3 DNA reads as TGTGCCAGCAGCCCCGCGGGGTATGAAGAGACCCAGTACTTC. Protein sequence: CASSPAGYEETQYF.

The chain uses TRBV29-1 and TRBJ2-3; D is perhaps TRBD1 or TRBD2 (5 bases each). Trimming took 3 bases from V and 4 from J, leaving 8 bases between them. The CDR3 runs 12 residues. In germline, CDR1 is SQVTM, CDR2 ANQGSEA. The CDR3 protein is CSVDWDADTQYF. The CDR3, as DNA: TGCAGCGTTGATTGGGACGCAGATACGCAGTATTTT.

This clonotype was observed once. The V gene is TRBV5-6, the J gene TRBJ2-3, with D tentatively TRBD1 (8 bases). This CDR3 is 16 amino acids long. Looked up from germline, CDR1 is SGHDT and CDR2 is YYEEEE. Trimming took off 0 bases at V and 3 bases at J, with 14 bases between the two ends. The CDR3 coding sequence is TGTGCCAGCAGCTTGGCGGACAGGGAGGGTACAGATACGCAGTATTTT. Its translation is CASSLADREGTDTQYF.

This clonotype was picked up a small number of times. This chain joins TRBV29-1 and TRBJ2-1; 9 nucleotides line up with TRBD1. The V and J ends lost 4 bases and 6 bases, in that order; junction bases with no gene match: 7. The CDR3 length is 14 residues. Per germline, CDR1 SQVTM and CDR2 ANQGSEA. In DNA form, the CDR3 reads TGCAGCGTTGCTACAGGGGGCTGGGGCAATGAGCAGTTCTTC. This translates into CSVATGGWGNEQFF.

This rearrangement joins TRBV7-9 to TRBJ2-7, with 7 bases fitting TRBD1. Trimming took 4 bases from V and 2 from J; bases not matched to a gene: 8. The CDR3 spans 15 residues. Germline CDR1 SEHNR, CDR2 FQNEAQ (reference sequence). The CDR3, as DNA: TGTGCCAGCAGCTCGCCGGACAGGCCGACCTACGAGCAGTACTTC. Translated: CASSSPDRPTYEQYF.

The chain links TRBV6-5 to TRBJ2-1; no reliable D call. The CDR3 sequence is 13 residues long. Per germline, CDR1 MNHEY and CDR2 SVGAGI. Trimming removed 2 bases at V and 8 bases at J, with 10 bases between. CDR3 protein: CASSYSPTYEQFF. The CDR3 DNA sequence: TGTGCCAGCAGTTACAGTCCTACTTATGAGCAGTTCTTC.

The gene calls are TRBV15 and TRBJ2-1; the match to TRBD1 covers 9 bases. The V gene's germline CDR1 is LNHNV and CDR2 YYDKDF (reference sequence). The trim removed 5 bases at V and 5 bases at J, leaving 7 bases unmatched. The CDR3 runs 15 residues. CDR3 region: CATSSPRDRDNEQFF. CDR3 nucleotides: TGTGCCACCAGCTCCCCCCGGGACAGGGACAATGAGCAGTTCTTC.

This clonotype was seen ten or more times. The chain employs TRBV5-5 and TRBJ2-5, with D possibly TRBD2 on 5 matching bases. The CDR3 has 16 residues. The germline V gene has CDR1 SGHKS and CDR2 YYEKEE (reference sequence). Deletions cut 2 bases from V and 4 bases from J, with 18 bases between. The CDR3 nucleotides are TGTGCCAGCAGCTTACTCCCCCGGCCCGGACTAGAGACCCAGTACTTC. Protein sequence: CASSLLPRPGLETQYF.

As regards this clonotype: Relative to the germline gene, one junction end is altered; a read error may explain this. V usage is TRBV20-1 and J usage is TRBJ2-1, with 8 bases fitting TRBD2. The CDR3 has 15 residues. Germline CDR1 reads DFQATT; CDR2 reads SNEGSKA (reference sequence). In DNA, the CDR3 is TGCAGTACTAGCACCGGGACTAGCTCCTACAATGAGCAGTTCTTC. Protein product: CSTSTGTSSYNEQFF.

This clonotype was observed a few times. V gene TRBV12-3 or TRBV12-4 combines with J gene TRBJ2-1, with D tentatively TRBD2 (5 bases). Trimming removed 3 bases from V and 8 bases from J, with 8 bases in between. The CDR3 is made up of 12 amino acids. The CDR3 bases are TGTGCCAGCAGTTTCTCTAGCTATGAGCAGTTCTTC. This encodes CASSFSSYEQFF.

CDR3 sequence (DNA): TGTGCCAGCAGTTTACTCCCCGACAGGGGCAATGGCTACACCTTC. This sequence encodes CASSLLPDRGNGYTF. The chain combines TRBV27 with TRBJ1-2; 8 positions agree with TRBD1. The junction had 8 bases not matched to a gene; V was cut back by 2 bases and J by 6 bases. The length of the CDR3 is 15 residues. Germline V gene sequence: CDR1 MNHEY, CDR2 SMNVEV (reference sequence).

This clonotype was seen more than once but under ten times. The chain joins TRBV6-5 to TRBJ2-4; possible D gene TRBD1, 6 bases. The better agreement between TRBJ2-7 and the DNA end casts doubt on the J call. Per germline, CDR1 MNHEY and CDR2 SVGAGI. The length of the CDR3 is 14 residues. DNA of the CDR3: TGTGCCAGCAGTCAGGGGACGGCTACCTACGAGCAGTACTTC. Protein sequence: CASSQGTATYEQYF.

This chain joins TRBV5-1 and TRBJ2-1; perhaps TRBD2 as D (6 bases). CDR1 SGHRS and CDR2 YFSETQ come from the germline V gene. Trimming took 0 bases from V and 2 from J, leaving 9 bases between them. CDR3 length: 15 residues. The CDR3 DNA reads as TGCGCCAGCAGCTTGGGTCCGGGGGCCTACAATGAGCAGTTCTTC. Protein: CASSLGPGAYNEQFF.

This chain uses TRBV6-5 with TRBJ2-1; 10 bases line up with TRBD1. The germline CDR1 and CDR2 sequences are MNHEY and SVGAGI. Trimming cost V 9 bases and J 8 bases; bases outside gene matches: 13. The CDR3 loop spans 15 amino acids. CDR3 loop: CASTPGQGIRDEQFF. CDR3 DNA: TGTGCCAGTACACCGGGACAGGGGATTCGGGATGAGCAGTTCTTC.

This chain connects TRBV9 to TRBJ2-4, with 11 bases fitting TRBD1. V shed 6 bases and J 2 bases; nucleotides not matched to a gene: 7. The CDR3 spans 16 residues. Germline V CDR1 and CDR2: SGDLS, YYNGEE. CDR3 region: CASNSGTGGTKNIQYF. The CDR3 DNA follows: TGTGCCAGCAACTCTGGGACAGGGGGGACCAAAAACATTCAGTACTTC. The whole variable domain, remainder taken from reference TRBV9 and TRBJ2-4, is DSGVTQTPKHLITATGQRVTLRCSPRSGDLSVYWYQQSLDQGLQFLIQYYNGEERAKGNILERFSAQQFPDLHSELNLSSLELGDSALYFCASNSGTGGTKNIQYFGAGTRLSVL.

V and J are TRBV5-1 and TRBJ2-1; D is perhaps TRBD1 (6 bases). Germline lookup yields CDR1 SGHRS and CDR2 YFSETQ. The CDR3 sequence is 18 residues long. V shed 2 bases and J shed 6 bases, with 24 bases lying between them. The CDR3 region is CASSFFPPTRGSSNEQFF. The CDR3 bases are TGCGCCAGCAGCTTTTTTCCTCCCACCAGGGGATCAAGCAATGAGCAGTTCTTC.